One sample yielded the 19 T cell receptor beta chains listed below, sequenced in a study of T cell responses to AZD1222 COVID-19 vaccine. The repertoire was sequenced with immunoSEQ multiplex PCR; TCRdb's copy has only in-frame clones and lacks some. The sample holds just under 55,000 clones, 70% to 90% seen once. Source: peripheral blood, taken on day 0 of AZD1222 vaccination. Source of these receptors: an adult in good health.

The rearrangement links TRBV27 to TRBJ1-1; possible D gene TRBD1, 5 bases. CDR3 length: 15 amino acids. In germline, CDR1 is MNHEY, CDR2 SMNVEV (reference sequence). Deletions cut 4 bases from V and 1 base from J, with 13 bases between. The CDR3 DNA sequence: TGTGCCAGCAGTTGGGGACGGGCTCCGAACACTGAAGCTTTCTTT. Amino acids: CASSWGRAPNTEAFF.

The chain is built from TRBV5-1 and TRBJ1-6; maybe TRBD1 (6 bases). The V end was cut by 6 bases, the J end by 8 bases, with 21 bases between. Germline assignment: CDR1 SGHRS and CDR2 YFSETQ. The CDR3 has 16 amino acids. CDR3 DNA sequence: TGCGCCAGCACTAGGAGTGGGGGCCCGGGAGATTCACCCCTCCACTTT. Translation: CASTRSGGPGDSPLHF.

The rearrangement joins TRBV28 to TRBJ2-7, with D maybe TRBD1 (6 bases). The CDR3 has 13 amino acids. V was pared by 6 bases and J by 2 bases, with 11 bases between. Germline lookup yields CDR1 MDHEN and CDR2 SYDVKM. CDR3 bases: TGTGCCAGCAGAACCGGACAGACCTACGAGCAGTACTTC. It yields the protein CASRTGQTYEQYF.

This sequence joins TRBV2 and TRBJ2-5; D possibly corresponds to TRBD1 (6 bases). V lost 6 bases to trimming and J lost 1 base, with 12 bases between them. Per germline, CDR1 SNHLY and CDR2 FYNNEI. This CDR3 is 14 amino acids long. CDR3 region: CASRGATGQETQYF. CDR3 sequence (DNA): TGTGCCAGCAGGGGGGCGACAGGCCAAGAGACCCAGTACTTC. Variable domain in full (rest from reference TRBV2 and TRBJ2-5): EPEVTQTPSHQVTQMGQEVILRCVPISNHLYFYWYRQILGQKVEFLVSFYNNEISEKSEIFDDQFSVERPDGSNFTLKIRSTKLEDSAMYFCASRGATGQETQYFGPGTRLLVL.

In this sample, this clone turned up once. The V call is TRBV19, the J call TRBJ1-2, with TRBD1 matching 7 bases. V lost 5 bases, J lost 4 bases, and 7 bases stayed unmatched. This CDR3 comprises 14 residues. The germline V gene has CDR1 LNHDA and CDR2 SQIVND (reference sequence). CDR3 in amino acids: CASSVRQGAYGYTF. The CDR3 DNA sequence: TGTGCCAGTAGTGTCCGACAGGGAGCCTATGGCTACACCTTC. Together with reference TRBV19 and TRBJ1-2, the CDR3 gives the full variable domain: DGGITQSPKYLFRKEGQNVTLSCEQNLNHDAMYWYRQDPGQGLRLIYYSQIVNDFQKGDIAEGYSVSREKKESFPLTVTSAQKNPTAFYLCASSVRQGAYGYTFGSGTRLTVV.

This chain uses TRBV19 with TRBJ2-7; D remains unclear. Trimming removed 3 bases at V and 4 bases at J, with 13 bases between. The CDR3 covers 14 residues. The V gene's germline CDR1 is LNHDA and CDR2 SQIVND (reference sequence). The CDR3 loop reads CASSMGGGSYEQYF. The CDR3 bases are TGTGCCAGTAGTATGGGTGGCGGCTCGTACGAGCAGTACTTC. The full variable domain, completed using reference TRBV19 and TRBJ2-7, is DGGITQSPKYLFRKEGQNVTLSCEQNLNHDAMYWYRQDPGQGLRLIYYSQIVNDFQKGDIAEGYSVSREKKESFPLTVTSAQKNPTAFYLCASSMGGGSYEQYFGPGTRLTVT.

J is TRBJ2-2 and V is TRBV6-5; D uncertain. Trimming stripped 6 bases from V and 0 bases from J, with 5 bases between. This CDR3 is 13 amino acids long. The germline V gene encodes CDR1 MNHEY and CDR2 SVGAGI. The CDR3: CASSPANTGELFF. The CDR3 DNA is TGTGCCAGCAGCCCCGCGAACACCGGGGAGCTGTTTTTT.

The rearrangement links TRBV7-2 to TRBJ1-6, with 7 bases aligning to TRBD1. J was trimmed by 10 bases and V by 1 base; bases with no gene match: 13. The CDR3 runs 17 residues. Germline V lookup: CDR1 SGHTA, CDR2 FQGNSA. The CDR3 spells CASSLGWDRTGSSPLHF. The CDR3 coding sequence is TGTGCCAGCAGCTTAGGTTGGGATCGGACAGGATCATCACCCCTCCACTTT.

CDR3 region: CSVDGKEGYAFF. The DNA for the CDR3 is TGCAGCGTTGATGGCAAAGAGGGATATGCTTTCTTT. The chain employs TRBV29-1 and TRBJ1-1; D uncertain. Germline values: CDR1 SQVTM, CDR2 ANQGSEA. The CDR3 is made up of 12 amino acids. Trimming removed 3 bases from V and 11 bases from J, with 16 bases in between.

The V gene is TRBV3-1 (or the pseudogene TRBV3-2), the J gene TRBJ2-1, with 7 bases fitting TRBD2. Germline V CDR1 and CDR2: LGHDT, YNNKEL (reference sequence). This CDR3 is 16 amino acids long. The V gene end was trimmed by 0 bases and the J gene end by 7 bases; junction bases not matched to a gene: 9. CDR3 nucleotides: TGTGCCAGCAGCCAAGATAAGCGGGGCCTTCGGAATGAGCAGTTCTTC. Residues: CASSQDKRGLRNEQFF.

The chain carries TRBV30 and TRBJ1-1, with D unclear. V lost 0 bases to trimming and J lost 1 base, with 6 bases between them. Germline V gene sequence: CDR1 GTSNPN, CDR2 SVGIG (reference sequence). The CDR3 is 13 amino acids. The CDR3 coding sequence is TGTGCCTGGAGTGTCCGAGGGAACACTGAAGCTTTCTTT. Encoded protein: CAWSVRGNTEAFF. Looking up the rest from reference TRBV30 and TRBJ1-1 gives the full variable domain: SQTIHQWPATLVQPVGSPLSLECTVEGTSNPNLYWYRQAAGRGLQLLFYSVGIGQISSEVPQNLSASRPQDRQFILSSKKLLLSDSGFYLCAWSVRGNTEAFFGQGTRLTVV.

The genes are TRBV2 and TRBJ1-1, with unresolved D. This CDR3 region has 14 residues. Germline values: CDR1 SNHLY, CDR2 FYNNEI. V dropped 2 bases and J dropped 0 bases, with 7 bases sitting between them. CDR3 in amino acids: CASSERRMNTEAFF. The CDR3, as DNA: TGTGCCAGCAGTGAAAGGCGCATGAACACTGAAGCTTTCTTT.

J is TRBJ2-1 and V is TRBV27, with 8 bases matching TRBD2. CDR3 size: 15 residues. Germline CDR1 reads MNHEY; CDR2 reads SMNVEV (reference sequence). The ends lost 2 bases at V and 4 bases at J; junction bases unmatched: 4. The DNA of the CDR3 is TGTGCCAGCAGTTTAAAGGCTAGCGGGTACAATGAGCAGTTCTTC. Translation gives CASSLKASGYNEQFF.

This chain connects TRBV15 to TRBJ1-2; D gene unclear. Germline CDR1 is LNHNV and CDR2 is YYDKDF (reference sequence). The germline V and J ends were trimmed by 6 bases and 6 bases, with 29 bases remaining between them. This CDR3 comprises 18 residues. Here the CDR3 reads CATRRLGGGKGLRNGYTF. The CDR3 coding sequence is TGTGCCACCAGGAGGCTGGGCGGAGGGAAGGGTCTAAGAAATGGCTACACCTTC.

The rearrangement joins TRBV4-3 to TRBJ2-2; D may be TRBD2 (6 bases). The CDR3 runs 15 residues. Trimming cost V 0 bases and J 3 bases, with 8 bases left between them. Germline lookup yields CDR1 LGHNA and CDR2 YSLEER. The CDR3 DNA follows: TGCGCCAGCAGCCAAGATGGAGGGGACACCGGGGAGCTGTTTTTT. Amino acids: CASSQDGGDTGELFF.

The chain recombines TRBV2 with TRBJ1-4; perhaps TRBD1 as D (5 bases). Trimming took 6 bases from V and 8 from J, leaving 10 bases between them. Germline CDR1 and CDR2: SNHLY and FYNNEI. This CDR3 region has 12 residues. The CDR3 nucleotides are TGTGCCAGCAGCCTCGGGGGGGAAAAACTGTTTTTT. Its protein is CASSLGGEKLFF.

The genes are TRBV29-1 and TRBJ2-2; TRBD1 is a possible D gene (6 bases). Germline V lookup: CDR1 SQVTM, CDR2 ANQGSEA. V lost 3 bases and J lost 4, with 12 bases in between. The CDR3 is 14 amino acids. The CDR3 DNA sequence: TGCAGCGTTGACCCCAGGGGCGGCACCGGGGAGCTGTTTTTT. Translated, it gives CSVDPRGGTGELFF.

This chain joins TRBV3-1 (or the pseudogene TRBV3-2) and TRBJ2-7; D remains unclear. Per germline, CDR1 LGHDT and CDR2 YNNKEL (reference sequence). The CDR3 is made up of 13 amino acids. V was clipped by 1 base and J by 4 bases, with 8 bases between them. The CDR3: CASSQGPLYEQYF. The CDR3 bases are TGTGCCAGCAGCCAAGGCCCGCTTTACGAGCAGTACTTC.

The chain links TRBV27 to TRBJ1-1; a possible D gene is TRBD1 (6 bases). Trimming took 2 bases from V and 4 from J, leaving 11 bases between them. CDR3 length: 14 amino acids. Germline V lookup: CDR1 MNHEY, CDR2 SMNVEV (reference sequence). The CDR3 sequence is CASSLRTAVTEAFF. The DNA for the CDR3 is TGTGCCAGCAGTTTACGGACAGCGGTCACTGAAGCTTTCTTT.